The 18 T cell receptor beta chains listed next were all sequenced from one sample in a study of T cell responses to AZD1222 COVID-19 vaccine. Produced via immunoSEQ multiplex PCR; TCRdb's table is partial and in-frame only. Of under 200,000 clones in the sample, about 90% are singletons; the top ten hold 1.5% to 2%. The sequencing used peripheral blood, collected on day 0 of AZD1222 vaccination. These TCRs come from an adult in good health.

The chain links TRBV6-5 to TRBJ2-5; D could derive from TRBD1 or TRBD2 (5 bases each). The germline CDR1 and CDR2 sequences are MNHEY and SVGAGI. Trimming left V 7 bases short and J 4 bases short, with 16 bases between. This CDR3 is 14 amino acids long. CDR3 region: CASTRPGSIETQYF. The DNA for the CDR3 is TGTGCCAGCACTCGTCCAGGGAGTATAGAGACCCAGTACTTC.

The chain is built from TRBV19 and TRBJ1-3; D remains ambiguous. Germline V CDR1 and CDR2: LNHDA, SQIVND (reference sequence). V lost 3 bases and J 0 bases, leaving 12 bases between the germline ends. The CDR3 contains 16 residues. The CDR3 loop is CASSMSEPFSGNTIYF. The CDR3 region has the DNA TGTGCCAGTAGTATGAGCGAACCATTCTCTGGAAACACCATATATTTT. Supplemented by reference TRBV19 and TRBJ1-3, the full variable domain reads DGGITQSPKYLFRKEGQNVTLSCEQNLNHDAMYWYRQDPGQGLRLIYYSQIVNDFQKGDIAEGYSVSREKKESFPLTVTSAQKNPTAFYLCASSMSEPFSGNTIYFGEGSWLTVV.

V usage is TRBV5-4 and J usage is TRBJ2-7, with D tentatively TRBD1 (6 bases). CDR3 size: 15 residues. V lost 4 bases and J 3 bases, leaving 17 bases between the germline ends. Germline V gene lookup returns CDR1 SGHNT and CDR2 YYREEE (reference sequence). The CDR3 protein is CASSRSFGQSYEQYF. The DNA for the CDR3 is TGTGCCAGCAGCCGGTCCTTCGGACAGAGCTACGAGCAGTACTTC.

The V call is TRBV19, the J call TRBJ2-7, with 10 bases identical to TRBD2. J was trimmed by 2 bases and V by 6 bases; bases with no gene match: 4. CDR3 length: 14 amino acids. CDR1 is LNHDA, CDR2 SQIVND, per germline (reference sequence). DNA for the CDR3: TGTGCCAGTAGCCAAAGCGGGAGGGCCTACGAGCAGTACTTC. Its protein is CASSQSGRAYEQYF.

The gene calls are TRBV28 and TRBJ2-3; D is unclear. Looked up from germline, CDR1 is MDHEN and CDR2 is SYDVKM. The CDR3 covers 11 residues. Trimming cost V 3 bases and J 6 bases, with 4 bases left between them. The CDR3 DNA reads TGTGCCAGCAGTTTTGGGGATACGCAGTATTTT. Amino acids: CASSFGDTQYF. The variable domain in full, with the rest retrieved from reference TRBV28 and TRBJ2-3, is DVKVTQSSRYLVKRTGEKVFLECVQDMDHENMFWYRQDPGLGLRLIYFSYDVKMKEKGDIPEGYSVSREKKERFSLILESASTNQTSMYLCASSFGDTQYFGPGTRLTVL.

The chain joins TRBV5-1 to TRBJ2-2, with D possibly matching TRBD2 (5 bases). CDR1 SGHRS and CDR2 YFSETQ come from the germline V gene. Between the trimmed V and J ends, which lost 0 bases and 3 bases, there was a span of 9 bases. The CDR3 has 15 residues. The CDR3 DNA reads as TGCGCCAGCAGCTTGGTAGCCGGGGACACCGGGGAGCTGTTTTTT. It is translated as CASSLVAGDTGELFF.

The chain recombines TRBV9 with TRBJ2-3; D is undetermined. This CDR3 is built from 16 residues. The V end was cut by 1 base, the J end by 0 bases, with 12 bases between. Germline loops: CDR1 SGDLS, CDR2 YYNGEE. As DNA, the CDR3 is TGTGCCAGCAGCGTACAAAGCGCTTCTAGCACAGATACGCAGTATTTT. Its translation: CASSVQSASSTDTQYF. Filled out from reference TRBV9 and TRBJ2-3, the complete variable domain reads DSGVTQTPKHLITATGQRVTLRCSPRSGDLSVYWYQQSLDQGLQFLIQYYNGEERAKGNILERFSAQQFPDLHSELNLSSLELGDSALYFCASSVQSASSTDTQYFGPGTRLTVL.

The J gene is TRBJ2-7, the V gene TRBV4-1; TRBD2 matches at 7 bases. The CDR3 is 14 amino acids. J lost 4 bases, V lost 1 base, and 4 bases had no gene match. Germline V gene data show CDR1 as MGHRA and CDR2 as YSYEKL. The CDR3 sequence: CASSQVAGDYEQYF. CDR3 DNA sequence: TGCGCCAGCAGCCAAGTGGCGGGAGATTACGAGCAGTACTTC.

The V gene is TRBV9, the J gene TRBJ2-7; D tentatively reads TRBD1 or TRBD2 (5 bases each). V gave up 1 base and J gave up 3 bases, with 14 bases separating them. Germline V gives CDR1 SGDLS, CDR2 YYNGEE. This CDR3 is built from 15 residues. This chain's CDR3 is CASSVRLGDDYEQYF. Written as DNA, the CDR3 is TGTGCCAGCAGCGTAAGGTTGGGGGACGACTACGAGCAGTACTTC.

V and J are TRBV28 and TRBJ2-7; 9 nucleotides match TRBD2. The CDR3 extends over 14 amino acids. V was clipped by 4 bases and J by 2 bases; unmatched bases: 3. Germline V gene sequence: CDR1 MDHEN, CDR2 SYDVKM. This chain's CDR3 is CASSWTSETYEQYF. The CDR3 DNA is TGTGCCAGCAGTTGGACTAGCGAAACCTACGAGCAGTACTTC.

CDR3 nucleotides: TGTGCCAGCAGCCCGAGGGAGCGGGTCGAGCAGTACTTC. It codes for CASSPRERVEQYF. The chain joins TRBV11-2 to TRBJ2-7, with a tentative D call TRBD2 (6 bases). Germline CDR1 reads SGHAT; CDR2 reads FQNNGV. The CDR3 is made up of 13 amino acids. Trimming stripped 5 bases from V and 6 bases from J, with 14 bases between.

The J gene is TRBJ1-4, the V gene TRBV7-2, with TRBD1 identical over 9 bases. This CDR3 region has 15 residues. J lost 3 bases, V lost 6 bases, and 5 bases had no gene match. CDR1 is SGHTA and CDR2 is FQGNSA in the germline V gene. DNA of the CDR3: TGTGCCAGCAGTTTGGACAGGGGTGCTAATGAAAAACTGTTTTTT. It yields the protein CASSLDRGANEKLFF. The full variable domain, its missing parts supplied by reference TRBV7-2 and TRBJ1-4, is GAGVSQSPSNKVTEKGKDVELRCDPISGHTALYWYRQSLGQGLEFLIYFQGNSAPDKSGLPSDRFSAERTGGSVSTLTIQRTQQEDSAVYLCASSLDRGANEKLFFGSGTQLSVL.

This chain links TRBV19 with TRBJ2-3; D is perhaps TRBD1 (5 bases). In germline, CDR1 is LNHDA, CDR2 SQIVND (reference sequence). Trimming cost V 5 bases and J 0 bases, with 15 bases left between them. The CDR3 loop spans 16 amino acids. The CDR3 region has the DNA TGTGCCAGTAGTCTACTGGTCCCAGGGAGCACAGATACGCAGTATTTT. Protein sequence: CASSLLVPGSTDTQYF.

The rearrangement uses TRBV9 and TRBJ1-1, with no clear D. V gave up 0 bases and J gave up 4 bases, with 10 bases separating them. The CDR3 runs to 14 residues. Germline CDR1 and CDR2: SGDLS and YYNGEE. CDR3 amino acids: CASSVVGQITEAFF. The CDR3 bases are TGTGCCAGCAGCGTAGTAGGGCAGATCACTGAAGCTTTCTTT.

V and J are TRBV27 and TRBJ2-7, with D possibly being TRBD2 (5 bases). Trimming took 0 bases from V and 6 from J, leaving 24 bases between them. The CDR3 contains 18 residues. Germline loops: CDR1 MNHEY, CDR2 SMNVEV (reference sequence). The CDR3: CASSLSPPSASILGEQYF. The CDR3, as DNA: TGTGCCAGCAGTTTATCGCCCCCCTCGGCTAGCATTTTAGGCGAGCAGTACTTC.

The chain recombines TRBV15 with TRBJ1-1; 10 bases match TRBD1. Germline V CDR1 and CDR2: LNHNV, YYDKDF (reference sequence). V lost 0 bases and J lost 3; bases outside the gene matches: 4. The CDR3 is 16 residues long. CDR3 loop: CATSRDPGTGDTEAFF. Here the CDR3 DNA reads TGTGCCACCAGCAGAGATCCCGGGACAGGGGACACTGAAGCTTTCTTT.

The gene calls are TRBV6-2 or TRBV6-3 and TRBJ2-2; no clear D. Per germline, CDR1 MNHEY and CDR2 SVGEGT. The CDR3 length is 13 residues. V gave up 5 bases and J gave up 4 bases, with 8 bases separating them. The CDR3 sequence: CASSPTPTGELFF. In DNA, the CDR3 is TGTGCCAGCAGTCCAACCCCCACCGGGGAGCTGTTTTTT.

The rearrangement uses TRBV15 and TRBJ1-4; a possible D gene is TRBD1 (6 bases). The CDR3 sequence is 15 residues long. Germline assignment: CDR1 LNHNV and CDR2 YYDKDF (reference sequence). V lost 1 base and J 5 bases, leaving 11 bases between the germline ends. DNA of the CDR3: TGTGCCACCAGCAGAGGAGGAGGGGGGAATGAAAAACTGTTTTTT. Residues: CATSRGGGGNEKLFF.